A single sample gave rise to the 30 T cell receptor beta chains below, sequenced in a study of blood T cell repertoires in COVID-19. Assay: immunoSEQ multiplex PCR; the TCRdb copy retains only in-frame clones and omits some. Seen here are 470,000 or so clones, roughly 85% observed once, and the top ten hold about 2%. The sample taken for sequencing was PBMCs or T cells enriched from blood (not recorded which). The receptors come from a woman aged 18-29 years with acute COVID-19.

The gene calls are TRBV3-1 (or the pseudogene TRBV3-2) and TRBJ1-2; possibly TRBD1 for D (5 bases). The CDR3 consists of 14 residues. Deletions cut 0 bases from V and 4 bases from J, with 9 bases between. Germline CDR1 reads LGHDT; CDR2 reads YNNKEL (reference sequence). The CDR3 DNA follows: TGTGCCAGCAGCCAAGATGGGGCGGTCTATGGCTACACCTTC. It specifies CASSQDGAVYGYTF.

This rearrangement joins TRBV5-6 to TRBJ1-4; possibly TRBD1 for D (5 bases). CDR1 is SGHDT and CDR2 is YYEEEE in the germline V gene. V lost 3 bases, J lost 4 bases, and 16 bases lay in between. The CDR3 has 16 residues. The CDR3 sequence is CASSWGPELNNEKLFF. The DNA for the CDR3 is TGTGCCAGCAGCTGGGGCCCTGAGCTGAATAATGAAAAACTGTTTTTT.

V gene TRBV19 combines with J gene TRBJ2-7; TRBD1 matches at 9 bases. V shed 3 bases and J 2 bases; nucleotides not matched to a gene: 2. The CDR3 has 14 residues. The germline gives CDR1 LNHDA, CDR2 SQIVND (reference sequence). This CDR3 is CASSIRDRAYEQYF. Written as DNA, the CDR3 is TGTGCCAGTAGTATCCGGGACAGGGCCTACGAGCAGTACTTC.

The genes are TRBV28 and TRBJ2-5, with TRBD2 matching 8 bases. Trimming cost V 2 bases and J 5 bases; bases outside gene matches: 7. Germline-derived CDR1 and CDR2 are MDHEN and SYDVKM. The length of the CDR3 is 15 residues. The CDR3 region is CASSLTGRAGETQYF. Here the CDR3 DNA reads TGTGCCAGCAGTTTAACCGGGAGGGCCGGGGAGACCCAGTACTTC.

This chain joins TRBV6-6 and TRBJ2-5; D is perhaps TRBD2 (6 bases). The germline V gene has CDR1 MNHNY and CDR2 SVGAGI (reference sequence). V lost 2 bases and J lost 5, with 15 bases in between. This CDR3 comprises 15 residues. CDR3 amino acids: CASSYVDGSRETQYF. CDR3 sequence (DNA): TGTGCCAGCAGTTACGTTGACGGGAGTAGGGAGACCCAGTACTTC.

The chain is built from TRBV27 and TRBJ1-2, with D perhaps matching TRBD1 (6 bases). With 5 bases removed from V and 8 bases from J, the gap between germline ends came to 15 bases. This CDR3 comprises 13 residues. Looked up from germline, CDR1 is MNHEY and CDR2 is SMNVEV (reference sequence). The CDR3: CASSRTERRGYTF. CDR3 bases: TGTGCCAGCAGTCGGACAGAGCGTAGGGGCTACACCTTC.

The rearrangement uses TRBV2 and TRBJ1-1, with 7 positions matching TRBD1. J was trimmed by 4 bases and V by 8 bases; bases with no gene match: 4. There are 12 residues in the CDR3. Germline V CDR1 and CDR2: SNHLY, FYNNEI. This CDR3 reads CASPTGSTEAFF. The CDR3 bases are TGTGCCAGCCCGACAGGGTCCACTGAAGCTTTCTTT.

This sequence joins TRBV6-5 and TRBJ1-2; D possibly corresponds to TRBD1 (5 bases). In germline, CDR1 is MNHEY, CDR2 SVGAGI. The length of the CDR3 is 11 residues. V lost 5 bases and J lost 5, with 6 bases in between. The CDR3 sequence is CASSPGYGYTF. CDR3 sequence (DNA): TGTGCCAGCAGTCCAGGGTATGGCTACACCTTC.

The table lists this clone with a few counts. This chain uses TRBV19 with TRBJ1-5, with D tentatively TRBD1 (6 bases). The CDR3 runs 17 residues. CDR1 and CDR2 (germline): LNHDA, SQIVND (reference sequence). Between the trimmed V and J ends, which lost 7 bases and 0 bases, there was a span of 19 bases. This CDR3 reads CASTPGQLVYSNQPQHF. CDR3 in DNA: TGTGCCAGTACCCCGGGACAACTTGTTTATAGCAATCAGCCCCAGCATTTT. Together with reference TRBV19 and TRBJ1-5, the CDR3 gives the full variable domain: DGGITQSPKYLFRKEGQNVTLSCEQNLNHDAMYWYRQDPGQGLRLIYYSQIVNDFQKGDIAEGYSVSREKKESFPLTVTSAQKNPTAFYLCASTPGQLVYSNQPQHFGDGTRLSIL.

This clone was observed at least ten times. The CDR3 region has the DNA TGTGCCAGCAGTGATTCGTCAGATGCTCAGCCCCAGCATTTT. It specifies CASSDSSDAQPQHF. The chain has TRBV6-1 and TRBJ1-5, with no clear D. Trimming left V 3 bases short and J 6 bases short, with 12 bases between. This CDR3 is built from 14 residues. CDR1 is MNHNS, CDR2 SASEGT, per germline.

Only a few counts were recorded for this clone. This rearrangement joins TRBV6-2 or TRBV6-3 to TRBJ1-1, with 10 bases aligning to TRBD1. After removal of 2 bases from V and 4 bases from J, the junction contained 1 base not matched to a gene. Germline-derived CDR1 and CDR2 are MNHEY and SVGEGT. The CDR3 is 14 residues long. In nucleotides, the CDR3 is TGTGCCAGCAGTTACGGGGACAGGGGCACTGAAGCTTTCTTT. Translation gives CASSYGDRGTEAFF.

The V gene is TRBV9, the J gene TRBJ2-5; D unclear. Deletions cut 1 base from V and 0 bases from J, with 7 bases between. There are 14 residues in the CDR3. In germline, CDR1 is SGDLS, CDR2 YYNGEE. The CDR3, as DNA: TGTGCCAGCAGCGTATCGATAGACCAAGAGACCCAGTACTTC. Amino acid sequence: CASSVSIDQETQYF.

J is TRBJ2-6 and V is TRBV6-4; 7 nucleotides match TRBD1. V dropped 5 bases and J dropped 0; count of bases not matched to a gene: 1. The CDR3 loop spans 15 amino acids. Germline loops: CDR1 MRHNA, CDR2 SNTAGT. DNA for the CDR3: TGTGCCAGCAGTAGGGACAGCTCTGGGGCCAACGTCCTGACTTTC. The encoded protein is CASSRDSSGANVLTF.

V and J are TRBV3-1 (or the pseudogene TRBV3-2) and TRBJ1-6; D possibly corresponds to TRBD1 (5 bases). Germline V CDR1 and CDR2: LGHDT, YNNKEL (reference sequence). This CDR3 comprises 14 residues. V was clipped by 0 bases and J by 9 bases, with 9 bases between them. The CDR3 sequence: CASSQDLGGSPLHF. CDR3 DNA sequence: TGTGCCAGCAGCCAAGACCTGGGGGGTTCACCCCTCCACTTT.

Worth noting for this clone: This sample also contains other DNA sequences that code for the same CDR3. The chain couples TRBV12-3 or TRBV12-4 to TRBJ1-2; 7 bases align to TRBD1. The V and J ends lost 4 bases and 7 bases, in that order; junction bases with no gene match: 3. This CDR3 is 12 amino acids long. The CDR3 region has the DNA TGTGCCAGCAGTTCGACAGGGTTTGGCTACACCTTC. Its protein product is CASSSTGFGYTF.

The CDR3 sequence is CATAGGGFDSYEQYF. The CDR3 DNA is TGTGCCACCGCTGGTGGGGGCTTCGACTCCTACGAGCAGTACTTC. This rearrangement joins TRBV28 to TRBJ2-7; TRBD1 might be the D (6 bases). The CDR3 runs 15 residues. The germline gives CDR1 MDHEN, CDR2 SYDVKM. V was clipped by 10 bases and J by 0 bases, with 19 bases between them. Looking up the rest from reference TRBV28 and TRBJ2-7 gives the full variable domain: DVKVTQSSRYLVKRTGEKVFLECVQDMDHENMFWYRQDPGLGLRLIYFSYDVKMKEKGDIPEGYSVSREKKERFSLILESASTNQTSMYLCATAGGGFDSYEQYFGPGTRLTVT.

This clone was counted a single time. V gene TRBV10-3 combines with J gene TRBJ2-1; 7 bases align to TRBD1. CDR1 and CDR2 (germline): ENHRY, SYGVKD. The V and J ends lost 5 bases and 8 bases, in that order; junction bases with no gene match: 3. The CDR3 has 12 residues. The CDR3 is CAISPTGDEQFF. The CDR3 bases are TGTGCCATCAGTCCTACAGGGGATGAGCAGTTCTTC.

The chain carries TRBV6-5 and TRBJ1-6; D uncertain. The length of the CDR3 is 15 residues. Germline V gene lookup returns CDR1 MNHEY and CDR2 SVGAGI. Trimming removed 5 bases at V and 0 bases at J, with 8 bases between. The CDR3 region has the DNA TGTGCCAGCAGTCCAGCGAGCTCCTATAATTCACCCCTCCACTTT. Translation gives CASSPASSYNSPLHF.

This chain uses TRBV2 with TRBJ2-1; 16 bases align to TRBD2. CDR1 and CDR2 (germline): SNHLY, FYNNEI. The trim removed 2 bases at V and 11 bases at J, leaving 15 bases unmatched. There are 19 residues in the CDR3. The CDR3 here is CASSEPTGTSGRVQRKQFF. CDR3 DNA: TGTGCCAGCAGTGAACCTACCGGGACTAGCGGGAGGGTCCAAAGGAAGCAGTTCTTC.

The genes are TRBV28 and TRBJ2-7, with 9 bases matching TRBD1. This CDR3 has 15 residues. Germline assignment: CDR1 MDHEN and CDR2 SYDVKM. J was trimmed by 5 bases and V by 7 bases; bases with no gene match: 12. The CDR3 loop is CASKGPGQGRDEQYF. DNA of the CDR3: TGTGCCAGCAAGGGACCGGGACAGGGTAGAGACGAGCAGTACTTC.

This sequence joins TRBV7-2 and TRBJ2-7, with D hard to call. Trimming cost V 1 base and J 3 bases, with 7 bases left between them. The CDR3 is 13 residues long. The germline CDR1 and CDR2 sequences are SGHTA and FQGNSA. For the CDR3, the DNA is TGTGCCAGCAGCTTAGTGAAGCTCTACGAGCAGTACTTC. It specifies CASSLVKLYEQYF.

The V and J genes are TRBV2 and TRBJ2-1; 9 bases line up with TRBD2. Germline V lookup: CDR1 SNHLY, CDR2 FYNNEI. The ends lost 3 bases at V and 2 bases at J; junction bases unmatched: 5. The CDR3 totals 16 residues. CDR3 bases: TGTGCCAGCAGTGAGAGGCTAGCGGGAACCTACAATGAGCAGTTCTTC. Amino acid sequence: CASSERLAGTYNEQFF. The entire variable domain, with the rest obtained from reference TRBV2 and TRBJ2-1, is as follows: EPEVTQTPSHQVTQMGQEVILRCVPISNHLYFYWYRQILGQKVEFLVSFYNNEISEKSEIFDDQFSVERPDGSNFTLKIRSTKLEDSAMYFCASSERLAGTYNEQFFGPGTRLTVL.

The chain recombines TRBV27 with TRBJ2-4, with D possibly matching TRBD2 (5 bases). Per the germline V gene, CDR1 is MNHEY and CDR2 is SMNVEV (reference sequence). This CDR3 spans 15 amino acids. The V and J ends lost 3 bases and 1 base respectively, with 10 bases between them. The CDR3 spells CASSFSASAKNIQYF. The CDR3 DNA reads as TGTGCCAGCAGTTTTTCGGCTAGCGCCAAAAACATTCAGTACTTC.

The chain links TRBV7-9 to TRBJ1-1; D may be TRBD1 (6 bases). V was clipped by 6 bases and J by 4 bases, with 12 bases between them. Germline V lookup: CDR1 SEHNR, CDR2 FQNEAQ (reference sequence). This CDR3 is 13 amino acids long. The CDR3 DNA is TGTGCCAGCAGGGAAACAGGGAGCACTGAAGCTTTCTTT. It is translated as CASRETGSTEAFF. The complete variable domain, with remaining parts taken from reference TRBV7-9 and TRBJ1-1, reads DTGVSQNPRHKITKRGQNVTFRCDPISEHNRLYWYRQTLGQGPEFLTYFQNEAQLEKSRLLSDRFSAERPKGSFSTLEIQRTEQGDSAMYLCASRETGSTEAFFGQGTRLTVV.

J is TRBJ2-2 and V is TRBV19, with 13 bases fitting TRBD2. J was trimmed by 7 bases and V by 4 bases; bases with no gene match: 6. The CDR3 extends over 16 amino acids. CDR1 LNHDA and CDR2 SQIVND come from the germline V gene (reference sequence). In DNA, the CDR3 is TGTGCCAGTAGTAGGGGACTAGCGGGGTCGATCGGGGAGCTGTTTTTT. It is translated as CASSRGLAGSIGELFF.

This chain links TRBV7-6 with TRBJ2-2; D is unresolved. CDR1 SGHVS and CDR2 FNYEAQ come from the germline V gene. This CDR3 comprises 16 residues. V dropped 3 bases and J dropped 1 base, with 12 bases sitting between them. CDR3 sequence: CASSLIGRLNTGELFF. The CDR3, as DNA: TGTGCCAGCAGCTTGATTGGCAGGTTGAACACCGGGGAGCTGTTTTTT.

This clone was counted between two and nine times. This chain connects TRBV7-9 to TRBJ2-2; TRBD1 aligns across 9 bases. This CDR3 comprises 16 residues. Germline V gene lookup returns CDR1 SEHNR and CDR2 FQNEAQ (reference sequence). J lost 0 bases, V lost 6 bases, and 5 bases had no gene match. In DNA form, the CDR3 reads TGTGCCAGCAGTGCCGGGACAGGGTCGAACACCGGGGAGCTGTTTTTT. It yields the protein CASSAGTGSNTGELFF. The entire variable domain, with the rest obtained from reference TRBV7-9 and TRBJ2-2, is as follows: DTGVSQNPRHKITKRGQNVTFRCDPISEHNRLYWYRQTLGQGPEFLTYFQNEAQLEKSRLLSDRFSAERPKGSFSTLEIQRTEQGDSAMYLCASSAGTGSNTGELFFGEGSRLTVL.

The V and J genes are TRBV18 and TRBJ1-2; 9 bases align to TRBD1. The CDR3 totals 15 residues. V trimming: 3 bases; J trimming: 1 base; junction bases outside the gene matches: 3. CDR1 and CDR2 (germline): KGHSH, LQKENI. CDR3 loop: CASSPTGGINYGYTF. CDR3 sequence (DNA): TGTGCCAGCTCACCGACAGGGGGAATTAACTATGGCTACACCTTC.

The gene calls are TRBV5-4 and TRBJ2-2; the match to TRBD1 covers 7 bases. Germline trimming cut 4 bases from V and 0 bases from J; bases unmatched to any gene: 3. Germline CDR1 reads SGHNT; CDR2 reads YYREEE (reference sequence). The CDR3 extends over 15 amino acids. The CDR3, as DNA: TGTGCCAGCAGCCGGGACAGCCCGAACACCGGGGAGCTGTTTTTT. Encoded protein: CASSRDSPNTGELFF. The entire variable domain, with the rest obtained from reference TRBV5-4 and TRBJ2-2, is as follows: ETGVTQSPTHLIKTRGQQVTLRCSSQSGHNTVSWYQQALGQGPQFIFQYYREEENGRGNFPPRFSGLQFPNYSSELNVNALELDDSALYLCASSRDSPNTGELFFGEGSRLTVL.

The V gene is TRBV24-1, the J gene TRBJ2-5; 9 bases agree with TRBD2. The length of the CDR3 is 16 residues. The ends lost 1 base at V and 7 bases at J; junction bases unmatched: 9. In germline, CDR1 is KGHDR, CDR2 SFDVKD. CDR3 nucleotide sequence: TGTGCCACCAGTGATTTATCAGCTAGCGGGGCGAGGACCCAGTACTTC. Protein product: CATSDLSASGARTQYF.